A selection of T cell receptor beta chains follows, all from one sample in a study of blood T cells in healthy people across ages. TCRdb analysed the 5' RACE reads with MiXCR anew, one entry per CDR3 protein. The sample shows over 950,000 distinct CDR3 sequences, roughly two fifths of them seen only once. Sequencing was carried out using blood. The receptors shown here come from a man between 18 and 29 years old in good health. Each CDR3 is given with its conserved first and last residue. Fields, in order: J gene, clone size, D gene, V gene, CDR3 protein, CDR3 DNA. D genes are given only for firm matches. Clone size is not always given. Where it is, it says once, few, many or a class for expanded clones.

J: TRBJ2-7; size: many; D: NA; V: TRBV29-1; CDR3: CSVAPKYPTYEQYF; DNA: TGCAGCGTCGCTCCCAAATATCCAACCTACGAGCAGTACTTC
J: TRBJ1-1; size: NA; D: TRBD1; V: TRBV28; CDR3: CASKGTGAPANTEAFF; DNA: TGTGCCAGCAAGGGCACAGGGGCCCCAGCTAACACTGAAGCTTTCTTT
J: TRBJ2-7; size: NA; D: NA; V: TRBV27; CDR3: CASSFPLGTQDLYEQYF; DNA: TGTGCCAGCAGTTTCCCTCTCGGGACCCAAGACCTGTACGAGCAGTACTTC
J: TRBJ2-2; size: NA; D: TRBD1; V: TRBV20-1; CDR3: CSARVGQANTGELFF; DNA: TGCAGTGCTAGGGTCGGACAGGCGAACACCGGGGAGCTGTTTTTT
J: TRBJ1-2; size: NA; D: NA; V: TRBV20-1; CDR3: CSARDLAGANYGYTF; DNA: TGCAGTGCTAGAGATCTTGCAGGGGCCAACTATGGCTACACCTTC
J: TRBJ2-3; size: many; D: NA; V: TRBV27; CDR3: CASSPSSGDLTDTQYF; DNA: TGTGCCAGCAGTCCGTCCTCAGGGGACCTCACAGATACGCAGTATTTT
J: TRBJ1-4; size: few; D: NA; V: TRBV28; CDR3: CASKVSEGSEKLFF; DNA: TGTGCCAGCAAAGTATCAGAAGGGAGTGAAAAACTGTTTTTT
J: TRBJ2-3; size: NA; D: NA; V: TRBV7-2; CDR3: CASSSEFTDTQYF; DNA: TGTGCCAGCAGCTCGGAATTTACAGATACGCAGTATTTT
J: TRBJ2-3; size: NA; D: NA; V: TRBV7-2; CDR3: CASSPDHVADTQYF; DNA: TGTGCCAGCAGTCCAGACCACGTTGCAGATACGCAGTATTTT
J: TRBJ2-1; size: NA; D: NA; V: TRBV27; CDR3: CASSKWTYNEQFF; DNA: TGTGCCAGCAGTAAATGGACCTACAATGAGCAGTTCTTC
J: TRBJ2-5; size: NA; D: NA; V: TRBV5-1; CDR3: CASSLGGRSEETQYF; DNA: TGCGCCAGCAGCTTGGGAGGGAGAAGCGAAGAGACCCAGTACTTC
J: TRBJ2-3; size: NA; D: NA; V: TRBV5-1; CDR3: CASSFGSVTDTQYF; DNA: TGCGCTAGCAGCTTCGGGTCGGTCACAGATACGCAGTATTTT
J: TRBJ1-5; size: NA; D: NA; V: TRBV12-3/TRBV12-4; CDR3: CASSLRGGPQPQHF; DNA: TGTGCCAGCAGTTTACGGGGCGGTCCTCAGCCCCAGCATTTT
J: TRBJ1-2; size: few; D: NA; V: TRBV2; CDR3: CASRYRYHPDYGYTF; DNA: TGTGCCAGCAGGTACCGGTACCACCCGGACTATGGCTACACCTTC
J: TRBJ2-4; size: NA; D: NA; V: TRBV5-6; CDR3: CASSRDPLGAKNIQYF; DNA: TGTGCCAGCAGCAGGGACCCCTTGGGAGCCAAAAACATTCAGTACTTC
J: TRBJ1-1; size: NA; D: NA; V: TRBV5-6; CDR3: CAGSLQANTEAFF; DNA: TGTGCCGGCAGCTTGCAGGCGAACACTGAAGCTTTCTTT
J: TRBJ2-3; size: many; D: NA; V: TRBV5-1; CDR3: CASSSQWTKLTDTQYF; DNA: TGCGCCAGCAGCTCCCAGTGGACGAAACTCACAGATACGCAGTATTTT
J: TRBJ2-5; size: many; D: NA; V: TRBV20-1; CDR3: CSARDLEPETQYF; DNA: TGCAGTGCTAGGGATCTAGAACCAGAGACCCAGTACTTC
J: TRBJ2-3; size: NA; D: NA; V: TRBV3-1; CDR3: CASSLWGQDTQYF; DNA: TGTGCCAGCAGCTTATGGGGGCAAGATACGCAGTATTTT
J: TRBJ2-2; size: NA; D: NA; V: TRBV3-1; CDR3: CASSQRGLHTGELFF; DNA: TGTGCCAGCAGCCAACGGGGACTCCACACCGGGGAGCTGTTTTTT
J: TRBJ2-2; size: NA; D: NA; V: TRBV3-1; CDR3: CASSPVVGTGELFF; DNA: TGTGCCAGCAGCCCGGTTGTGGGCACCGGGGAGCTGTTTTTT
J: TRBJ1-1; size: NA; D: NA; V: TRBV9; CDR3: CASSVANPGNTEAFF; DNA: TGTGCCAGCAGCGTAGCGAACCCAGGGAACACTGAAGCTTTCTTT
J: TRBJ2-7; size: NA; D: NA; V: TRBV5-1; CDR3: CASSLAGQPYEQYF; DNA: TGCGCCAGCAGCTTGGCCGGACAGCCCTACGAGCAGTACTTC
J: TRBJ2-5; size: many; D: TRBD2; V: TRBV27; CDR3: CASSGLAGQETQYF; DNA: TGTGCCAGCAGTGGTCTAGCGGGACAAGAGACCCAGTACTTC
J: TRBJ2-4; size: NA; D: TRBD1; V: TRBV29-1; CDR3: CSVATGGKNIQYF; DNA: TGCAGCGTTGCCACAGGGGGGAAAAACATTCAGTACTTC
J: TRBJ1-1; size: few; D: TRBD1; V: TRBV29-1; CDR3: CSAPGGMNTEAFF; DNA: TGCAGCGCTCCAGGGGGGATGAACACTGAAGCTTTCTTT